This T cell receptor beta chain was captured in a study of T-cell reconstitution after alpha-beta-depleted transplantation in children. Per the germline V gene, CDR1 is SGHTA and CDR2 is FQGNSA. This CDR3 is 16 amino acids long. V was clipped by 5 bases and J by 3 bases, with 16 bases between them. Study results and caveats: After transplant, high TCRbeta diversity at day 60 in some patients arose from surviving recipient T cells and thymic progenitors. Most T-cell counts and diversity one year after the transplant came from T cells that were newly produced.

Using unique molecular identifiers, the investigators prepared the TCRbeta library. MiXCR was run by TCRdb on the PCR reads, yielding one entry per CDR3 protein. The data contain hundreds of thousands of distinct CDR3 sequences, approximately 13% of them seen just once; the ten biggest clones take up 2% to 2.5%. This clonotype has a handful of counts. What it binds is unknown. This chain uses TRBV7-2 with TRBJ2-2; D is unclear. This sequence was found in a male patient younger than 18 who had a stem cell transplant for acute myeloid leukemia, so the T cells may come from the graft donor. Material: PBMCs, mostly from graft donor cells, obtained 360 days after TCRalphabeta/CD19-depleted stem cell transplant. The CDR3 protein is CASSPWGLGYTGELFF. The CDR3 DNA is TGTGCCAGCAGCCCGTGGGGTCTGGGTTACACCGGGGAGCTGTTTTTT. Filled out from reference TRBV7-2 and TRBJ2-2, the complete variable domain reads GAGVSQSPSNKVTEKGKDVELRCDPISGHTALYWYRQSLGQGLEFLIYFQGNSAPDKSGLPSDRFSAERTGGSVSTLTIQRTQQEDSAVYLCASSPWGLGYTGELFFGEGSRLTVL.